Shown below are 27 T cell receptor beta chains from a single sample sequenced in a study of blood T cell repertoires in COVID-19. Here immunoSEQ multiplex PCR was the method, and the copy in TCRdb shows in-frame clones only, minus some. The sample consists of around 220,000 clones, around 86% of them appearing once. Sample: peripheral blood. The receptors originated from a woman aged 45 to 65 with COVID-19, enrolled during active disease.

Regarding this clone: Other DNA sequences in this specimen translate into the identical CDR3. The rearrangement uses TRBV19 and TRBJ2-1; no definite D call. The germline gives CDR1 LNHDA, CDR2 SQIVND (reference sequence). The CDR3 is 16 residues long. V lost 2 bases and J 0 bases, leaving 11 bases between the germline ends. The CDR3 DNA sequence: TGTGCCAGTAGTATACCCGGCGGTAGCTCCTACAATGAGCAGTTCTTC. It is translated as CASSIPGGSSYNEQFF.

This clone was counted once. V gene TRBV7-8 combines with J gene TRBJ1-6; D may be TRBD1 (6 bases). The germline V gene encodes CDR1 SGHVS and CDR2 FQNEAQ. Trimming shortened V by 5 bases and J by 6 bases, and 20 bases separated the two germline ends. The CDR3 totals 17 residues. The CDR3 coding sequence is TGTGCCAGCAGCAAAGGACAGCCCTTACCTCTTAATTCACCCCTCCACTTT. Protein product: CASSKGQPLPLNSPLHF.

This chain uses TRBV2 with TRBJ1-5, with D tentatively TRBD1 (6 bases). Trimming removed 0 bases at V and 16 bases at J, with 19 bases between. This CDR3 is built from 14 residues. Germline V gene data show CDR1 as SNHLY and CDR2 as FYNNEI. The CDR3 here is CASSEAPPPGQKHF. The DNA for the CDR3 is TGTGCCAGCAGTGAAGCTCCCCCCCCGGGACAAAAACATTTT.

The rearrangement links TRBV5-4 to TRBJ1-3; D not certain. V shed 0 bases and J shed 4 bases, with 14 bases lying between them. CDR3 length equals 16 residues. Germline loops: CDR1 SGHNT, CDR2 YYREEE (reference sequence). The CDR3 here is CASSLGLRERGNTIYF. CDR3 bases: TGTGCCAGCAGCTTGGGCTTGAGGGAGAGGGGAAACACCATATATTTT.

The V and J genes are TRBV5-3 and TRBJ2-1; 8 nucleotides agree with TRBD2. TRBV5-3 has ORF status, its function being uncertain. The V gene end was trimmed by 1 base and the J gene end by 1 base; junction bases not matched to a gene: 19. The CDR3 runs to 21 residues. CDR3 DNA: TGTGCCAGAAGCTTGTCCCCCCGCCTGGCGGGGGGCCCCCCTTCCTACAATGAGCAGTTCTTC. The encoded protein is CARSLSPRLAGGPPSYNEQFF.

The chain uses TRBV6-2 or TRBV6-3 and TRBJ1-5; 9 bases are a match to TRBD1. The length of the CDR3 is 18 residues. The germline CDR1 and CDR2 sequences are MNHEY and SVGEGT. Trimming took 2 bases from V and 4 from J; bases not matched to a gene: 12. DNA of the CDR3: TGTGCCAGCAGTTACACTCCGGGACAGGGCATCCTTAATCAGCCCCAGCATTTT. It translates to CASSYTPGQGILNQPQHF.

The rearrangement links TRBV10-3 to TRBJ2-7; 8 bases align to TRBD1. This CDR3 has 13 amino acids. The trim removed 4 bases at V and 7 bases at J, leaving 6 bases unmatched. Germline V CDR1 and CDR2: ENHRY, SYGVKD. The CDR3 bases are TGTGCCATCAGTGGGACAGGGATTGGGGAGCAGTACGTC. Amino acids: CAISGTGIGEQYV.

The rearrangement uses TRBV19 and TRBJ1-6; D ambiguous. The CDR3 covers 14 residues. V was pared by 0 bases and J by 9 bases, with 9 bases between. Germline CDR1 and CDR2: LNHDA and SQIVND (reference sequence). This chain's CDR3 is CASSIEPSISPLHF. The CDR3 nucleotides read TGTGCCAGTAGTATAGAGCCTAGTATTTCACCCCTCCACTTT.

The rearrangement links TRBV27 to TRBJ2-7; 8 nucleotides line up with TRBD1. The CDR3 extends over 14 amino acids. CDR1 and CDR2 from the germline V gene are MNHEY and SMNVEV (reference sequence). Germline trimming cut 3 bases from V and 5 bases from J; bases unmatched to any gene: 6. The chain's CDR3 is CASSFRQGRNEQYF. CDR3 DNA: TGTGCCAGCAGTTTTCGACAGGGGCGGAACGAGCAGTACTTC.

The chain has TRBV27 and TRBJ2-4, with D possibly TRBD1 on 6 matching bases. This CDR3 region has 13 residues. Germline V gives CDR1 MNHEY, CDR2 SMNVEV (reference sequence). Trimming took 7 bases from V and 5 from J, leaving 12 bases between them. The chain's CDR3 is CASTSHRENIQYF. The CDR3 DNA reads TGTGCCAGCACTTCTCACAGGGAAAACATTCAGTACTTC.

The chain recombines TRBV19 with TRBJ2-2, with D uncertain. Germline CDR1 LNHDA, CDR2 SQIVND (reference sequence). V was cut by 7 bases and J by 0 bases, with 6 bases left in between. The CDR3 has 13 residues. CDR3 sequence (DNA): TGTGCCAGTATAAAGCCGAACACCGGGGAGCTGTTTTTT. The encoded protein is CASIKPNTGELFF.

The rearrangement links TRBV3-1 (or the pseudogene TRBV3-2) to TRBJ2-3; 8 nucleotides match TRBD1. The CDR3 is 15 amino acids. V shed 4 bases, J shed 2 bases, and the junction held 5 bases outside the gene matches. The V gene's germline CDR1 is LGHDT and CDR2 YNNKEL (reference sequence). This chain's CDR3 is CASSLQGAVTDTQYF. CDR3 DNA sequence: TGTGCCAGCAGCCTCCAGGGGGCGGTCACAGATACGCAGTATTTT.

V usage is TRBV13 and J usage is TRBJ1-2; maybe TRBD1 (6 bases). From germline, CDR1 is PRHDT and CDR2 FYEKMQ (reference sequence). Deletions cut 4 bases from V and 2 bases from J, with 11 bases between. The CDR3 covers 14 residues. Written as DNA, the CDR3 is TGTGCCAGCAGCTCCCGGGACACCAACTATGGCTACACCTTC. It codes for CASSSRDTNYGYTF.

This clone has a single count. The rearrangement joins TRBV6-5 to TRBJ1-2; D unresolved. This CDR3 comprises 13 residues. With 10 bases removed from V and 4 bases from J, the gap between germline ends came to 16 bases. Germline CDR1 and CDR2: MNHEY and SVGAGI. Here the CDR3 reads CATTIKLGYGYTF. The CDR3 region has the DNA TGTGCCACCACTATTAAGTTAGGCTATGGCTACACCTTC.

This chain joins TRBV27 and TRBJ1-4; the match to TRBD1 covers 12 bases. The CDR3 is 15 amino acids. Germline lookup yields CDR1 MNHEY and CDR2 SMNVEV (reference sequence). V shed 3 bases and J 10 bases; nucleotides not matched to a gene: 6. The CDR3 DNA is TGTGCCAGCAGTTTCTCGGGACAGGGGGCAGTAAAACTGTTTTTT. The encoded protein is CASSFSGQGAVKLFF.

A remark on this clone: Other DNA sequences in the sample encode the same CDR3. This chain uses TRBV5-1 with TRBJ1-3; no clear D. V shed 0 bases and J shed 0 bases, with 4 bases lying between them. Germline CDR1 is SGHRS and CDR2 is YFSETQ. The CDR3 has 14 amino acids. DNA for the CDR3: TGCGCCAGCAGCTTGGCCGGCTCTGGAAACACCATATATTTT. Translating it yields CASSLAGSGNTIYF.

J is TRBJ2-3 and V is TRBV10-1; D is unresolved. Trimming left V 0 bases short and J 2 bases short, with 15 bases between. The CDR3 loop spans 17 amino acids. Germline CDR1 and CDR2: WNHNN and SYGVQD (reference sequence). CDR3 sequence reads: CASSESLLGWATDTQYF. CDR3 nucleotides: TGCGCCAGCAGTGAGTCCCTGTTGGGTTGGGCCACAGATACGCAGTATTTT.

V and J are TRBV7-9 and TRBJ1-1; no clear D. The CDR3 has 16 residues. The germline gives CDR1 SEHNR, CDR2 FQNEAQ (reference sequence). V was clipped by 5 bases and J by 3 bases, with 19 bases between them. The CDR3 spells CASSPDPREADTEAFF. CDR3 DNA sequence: TGTGCCAGCAGCCCTGATCCGAGGGAGGCGGACACTGAAGCTTTCTTT.

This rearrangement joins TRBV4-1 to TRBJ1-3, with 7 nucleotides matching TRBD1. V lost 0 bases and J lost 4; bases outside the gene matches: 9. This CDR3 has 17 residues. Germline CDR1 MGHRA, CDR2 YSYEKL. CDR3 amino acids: CASSQDRTGVRGNTIYF. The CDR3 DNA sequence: TGCGCCAGCAGCCAAGATCGAACAGGGGTGAGAGGAAACACCATATATTTT.

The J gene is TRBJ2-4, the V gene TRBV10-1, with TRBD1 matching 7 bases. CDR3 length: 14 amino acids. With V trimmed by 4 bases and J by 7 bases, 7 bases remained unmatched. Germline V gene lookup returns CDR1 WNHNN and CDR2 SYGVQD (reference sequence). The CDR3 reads CASSVDRIGNIQYF. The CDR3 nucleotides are TGCGCCAGCAGTGTGGACAGGATTGGGAACATTCAGTACTTC.

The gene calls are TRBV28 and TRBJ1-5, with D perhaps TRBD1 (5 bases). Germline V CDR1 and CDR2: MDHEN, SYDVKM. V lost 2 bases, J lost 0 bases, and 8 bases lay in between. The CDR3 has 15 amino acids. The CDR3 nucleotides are TGTGCCAGCAGTTTACGGGGGTATAGCAATCAGCCCCAGCATTTT. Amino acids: CASSLRGYSNQPQHF.

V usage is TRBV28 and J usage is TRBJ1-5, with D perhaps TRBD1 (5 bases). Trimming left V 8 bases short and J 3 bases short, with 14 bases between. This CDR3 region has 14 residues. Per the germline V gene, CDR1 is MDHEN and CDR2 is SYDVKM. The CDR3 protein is CASQVGGSNQPQHF. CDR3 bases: TGTGCCAGCCAGGTGGGGGGTTCCAATCAGCCCCAGCATTTT.

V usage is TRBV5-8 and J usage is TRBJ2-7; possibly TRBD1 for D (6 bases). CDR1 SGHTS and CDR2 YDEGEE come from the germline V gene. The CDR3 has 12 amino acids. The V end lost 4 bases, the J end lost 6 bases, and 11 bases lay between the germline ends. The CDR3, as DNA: TGTGCCAGCAGCCGCAGGGGAAGCGAGCAGTACGTC. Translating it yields CASSRRGSEQYV.

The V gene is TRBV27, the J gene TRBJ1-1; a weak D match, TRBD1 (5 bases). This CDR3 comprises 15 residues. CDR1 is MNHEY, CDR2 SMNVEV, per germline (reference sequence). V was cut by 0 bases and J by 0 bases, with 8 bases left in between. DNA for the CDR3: TGTGCCAGCAGTTTATCGGGAGGGGTGAACACTGAAGCTTTCTTT. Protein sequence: CASSLSGGVNTEAFF.

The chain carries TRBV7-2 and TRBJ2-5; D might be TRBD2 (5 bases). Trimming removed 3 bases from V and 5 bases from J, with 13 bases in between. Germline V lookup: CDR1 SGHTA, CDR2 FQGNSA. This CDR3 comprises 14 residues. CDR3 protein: CASSFGLRRETQYF. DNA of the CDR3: TGTGCCAGCAGCTTCGGACTCAGGAGGGAGACCCAGTACTTC.

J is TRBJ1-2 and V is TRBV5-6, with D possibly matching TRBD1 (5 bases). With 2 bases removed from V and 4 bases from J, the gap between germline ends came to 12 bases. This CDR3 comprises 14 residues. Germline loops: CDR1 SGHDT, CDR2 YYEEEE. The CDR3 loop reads CASSFSQGSYGYTF. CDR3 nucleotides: TGTGCCAGCAGCTTTTCCCAGGGCTCCTATGGCTACACCTTC.

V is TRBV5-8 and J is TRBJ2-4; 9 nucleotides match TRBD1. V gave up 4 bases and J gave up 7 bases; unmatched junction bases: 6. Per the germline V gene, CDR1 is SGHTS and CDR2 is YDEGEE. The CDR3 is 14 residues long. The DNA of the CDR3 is TGTGCCAGCAGCGGGACAGGGTTGGGGAACATTCAGTACTTC. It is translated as CASSGTGLGNIQYF.